A selection of T cell receptor beta chains follows, all from one sample in a study of response to subunit inactivated influenza vaccine. TCRdb reprocessed the RT-PCR reads via MiXCR and lists one record per CDR3 protein. The table includes roughly 570,000 distinct CDR3 sequences, 14% detected once. This specimen was PBMCs from blood, taken roughly 12 days after vaccination. Every receptor here comes from a man between 45 and 60 years old who received an inactivated influenza vaccine. Both conserved end residues are part of each CDR3. The D gene is left open where the match is weak. Part of the rows lack a size; the others show once, few, many or a class for expanded clones.

D gene: NA
clone size: many
V gene: TRBV19
J gene: TRBJ1-1
CDR3 protein: CASSNRMNTEAFF
CDR3 DNA: TGTGCCAGTAGTAACAGGATGAACACTGAAGCTTTCTTT

D gene: TRBD2
clone size: NA
V gene: TRBV6-2/TRBV6-3
J gene: TRBJ2-5
CDR3 protein: CASSSSKLLGLVFPLEETQYF
CDR3 DNA: TGTGCCAGCAGCTCTTCTAAACTGTTGGGACTAGTGTTTCCCTTGGAAGAGACCCAGTACTTC

D gene: TRBD1
clone size: NA
V gene: TRBV3-1
J gene: TRBJ2-2
CDR3 protein: CATGRQGSNTGELFF
CDR3 DNA: TGTGCCACAGGTAGACAGGGCTCGAACACCGGGGAGCTGTTTTTT

D gene: NA
clone size: many
V gene: TRBV2
J gene: TRBJ1-5
CDR3 protein: CASSGGIWGNQPQHF
CDR3 DNA: TGTGCCAGCAGTGGGGGAATTTGGGGTAATCAGCCCCAGCATTTT

D gene: NA
clone size: few
V gene: TRBV20-1
J gene: TRBJ2-7
CDR3 protein: CSAIDSYEQYF
CDR3 DNA: TGCAGTGCTATCGACAGCTACGAGCAGTACTTC

D gene: TRBD1
clone size: NA
V gene: TRBV18
J gene: TRBJ1-2
CDR3 protein: CASSQGQDYGYTF
CDR3 DNA: TGTGCCAGCTCACAGGGACAGGACTATGGCTACACCTTC

D gene: TRBD1
clone size: many
V gene: TRBV12-3/TRBV12-4
J gene: TRBJ2-6
CDR3 protein: CASSHRDRGLGANVLTF
CDR3 DNA: TGTGCCAGCAGTCACCGGGACAGGGGGCTTGGGGCCAACGTCCTGACTTTC

D gene: TRBD1
clone size: many
V gene: TRBV11-2
J gene: TRBJ2-7
CDR3 protein: CASSALGTGPYEQYF
CDR3 DNA: TGTGCCAGCAGCGCGCTGGGGACAGGCCCCTACGAGCAGTACTTC

D gene: NA
clone size: many
V gene: TRBV20-1
J gene: TRBJ2-1
CDR3 protein: CSAFSNEQFF
CDR3 DNA: TGCAGTGCTTTCAGCAATGAGCAGTTCTTC

D gene: TRBD1
clone size: few
V gene: TRBV6-5
J gene: TRBJ1-1
CDR3 protein: CASSSDRVRNTEAFF
CDR3 DNA: TGTGCCAGCAGTTCTGACAGGGTTAGGAACACTGAAGCTTTCTTT

D gene: NA
clone size: NA
V gene: TRBV28
J gene: TRBJ1-1
CDR3 protein: CASSFGSSKTAFF
CDR3 DNA: TGTGCCAGCAGTTTTGGGAGTTCGAAAACCGCTTTCTTT

D gene: NA
clone size: NA
V gene: TRBV20-1
J gene: TRBJ2-7
CDR3 protein: CSARGTRAANYEQYF
CDR3 DNA: TGCAGTGCTAGGGGGACAAGGGCAGCTAACTACGAGCAGTACTTC

D gene: NA
clone size: NA
V gene: TRBV21-1
J gene: TRBJ2-5
CDR3 protein: CASSKGKREEETQYF
CDR3 DNA: TGTGCCAGCAGCAAAGGGAAGCGGGAGGAAGAGACCCAGTACTTC

D gene: NA
clone size: few
V gene: TRBV6-2/TRBV6-3
J gene: TRBJ2-5
CDR3 protein: CASTPLAAETQYF
CDR3 DNA: TGTGCCAGCACCCCCCTAGCTGCAGAGACCCAGTACTTC

D gene: NA
clone size: few
V gene: TRBV7-2
J gene: TRBJ1-2
CDR3 protein: CASSLAGLNYGYTF
CDR3 DNA: TGTGCCAGCAGCCTGGCAGGCCTCAACTATGGCTACACCTTC